The TCR beta chain described here comes from a study of blood T cells in healthy people across ages. Using a J-beta primer mix together with a sample-barcoded 5' primer, a second PCR was run for 7 to 11 cycles. TCRdb ran MiXCR on the 5' RACE reads and lists one entry per CDR3 protein. Of around 650,000 distinct CDR3 sequences detected, roughly 41% appear once; the ten largest clones hold 25% to 35%. This clonotype was seen only a few times. Between the trimmed V and J ends, which lost 5 bases and 2 bases, there was a span of 19 bases. Germline values: CDR1 MNHNY, CDR2 SVGAGI (reference sequence). The CDR3 spans 16 residues.

The TCR was taken from a man older than 75 in good health. Sequencing was performed on blood. The rearrangement links TRBV6-6 to TRBJ2-7, with D hard to call. Here the CDR3 DNA reads TGTGCCAGCAGTCAATCCGGGTCGCCGAACCCCTACGAGCAGTACTTC. This encodes CASSQSGSPNPYEQYF.